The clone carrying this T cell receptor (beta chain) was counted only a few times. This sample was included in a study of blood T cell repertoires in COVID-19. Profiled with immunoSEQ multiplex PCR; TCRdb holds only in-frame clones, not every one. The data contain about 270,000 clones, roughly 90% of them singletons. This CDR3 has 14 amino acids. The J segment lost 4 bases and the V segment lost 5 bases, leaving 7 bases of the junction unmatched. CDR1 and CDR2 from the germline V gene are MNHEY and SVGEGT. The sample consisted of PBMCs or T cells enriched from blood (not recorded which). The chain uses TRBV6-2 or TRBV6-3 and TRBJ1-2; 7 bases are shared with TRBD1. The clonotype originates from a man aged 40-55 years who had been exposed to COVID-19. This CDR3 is CASSLLRDSYGYTF. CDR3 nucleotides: TGTGCCAGCAGTCTCTTACGGGACAGCTATGGCTACACCTTC.